This TCR beta chain was captured in a study of OX40 agonist ivuxolimab in advanced cancers. Study at large: The dose-escalation group included hepatocellular carcinoma, melanoma, renal cell carcinoma and head and neck cancer. Study-wide results and caveats: In general, CD8+ T cells held more expanded clones than CD4+ did, on average. There were also nonresponders showing low normalized T-cell clonal expansion. Doses of 0.1 to 3.0 mg/kg were accompanied by clonal expansion of CD4+ and CD8+ blood T cells by week 6.

Libraries were prepared by immunoSEQ multiplex PCR; TCRdb keeps only in-frame clonotypes and omits some of them. The sample has tens of thousands of clones, around 87% seen once. As regards this clone: Its cognate antigen is unknown.

Trimming cost V 0 bases and J 0 bases, with 9 bases left between them. Germline V gene data show CDR1 as SGHKS and CDR2 as YYEKEE (reference sequence). The CDR3 loop spans 15 amino acids. J is TRBJ1-2 and V is TRBV5-5; tentative D call: TRBD1 (5 bases). Here the sequenced sample was CD4+ or CD8+ T cells sorted from blood, taken in a trial of the OX40 agonist ivuxolimab. This clonotype was obtained from an adult with an advanced solid tumor such as melanoma, head and neck, liver or kidney cancer. CDR3 in amino acids: CASSLAGATNYGYTF. The DNA for the CDR3 is TGTGCCAGCAGCTTGGCCGGGGCAACTAACTATGGCTACACCTTC.